This TCR beta chain was identified during a study of T cell responses to AZD1222 COVID-19 vaccine. Whole-study findings and limits: Clonal diversity may have been underestimated, and the donors were mostly white British, with more females than males. Repertoire sampling occurred only after the peak T cell response.

A remark on this clone: Antigen specificity is unknown.

Only in-frame clones appear in the TCRdb table, and some are missing; sequencing was by immunoSEQ multiplex PCR. The repertoire holds more than 100,000 clones, roughly nine tenths seen once, with approximately 1.6% in the top ten. Per germline, CDR1 MDHEN and CDR2 SYDVKM. The CDR3 spans 13 residues. Trimming left V 8 bases short and J 5 bases short, with 15 bases between. This sequence originates from an adult in good health. V usage is TRBV28 and J usage is TRBJ2-5, with a weak D call TRBD1 (7 bases). The sequencing here drew on peripheral blood, taken on day 0 of AZD1222 vaccination. The chain's CDR3 is CASWRGLQETQYF. DNA for the CDR3: TGTGCCAGCTGGAGGGGGCTTCAGGAGACCCAGTACTTC.